Below, 2 T cell receptor beta chains from the same sample are listed, as sequenced in a study of T cells in Graves' hyperthyroidism and ophthalmopathy. The source material, RNA transcripts, was used to amplify TCR beta CDR3 regions. The study used the HTBI primer set for a first-round RT-PCR of the TCR CDR3. In TCRdb, the multiplex PCR reads were re-called with MiXCR into one record per CDR3 protein. The sample lists about 610,000 distinct CDR3 sequences, just over 45% occurring once. Material for sequencing was peripheral blood or thyroid tissue (not recorded which). The receptors come from a woman between 18 and 29 years old with Graves' hyperthyroidism.

This chain joins TRBV11-1 and TRBJ2-3; D may correspond to TRBD1 or TRBD2 (5 bases each). The length of the CDR3 is 12 residues. Looked up from germline, CDR1 is SGHAT and CDR2 is FQDESV (reference sequence). The V gene lost 5 bases and the J gene lost 7 bases, with 10 bases spanning the gap. The CDR3 protein is CASSAEGNTQYF. The CDR3 bases are TGTGCCAGCAGCGCAGAGGGGAATACGCAGTATTTT.

This clonotype was observed a few times. This chain links TRBV19 with TRBJ2-3; 7 positions match TRBD2. The ends lost 9 bases at V and 2 bases at J; junction bases unmatched: 5. This CDR3 spans 13 amino acids. CDR1 is LNHDA and CDR2 is SQIVND in the germline V gene (reference sequence). The CDR3 region has the DNA TGTGCCAGCCGCCGGGACTACACAGATACGCAGTATTTT. It codes for CASRRDYTDTQYF.